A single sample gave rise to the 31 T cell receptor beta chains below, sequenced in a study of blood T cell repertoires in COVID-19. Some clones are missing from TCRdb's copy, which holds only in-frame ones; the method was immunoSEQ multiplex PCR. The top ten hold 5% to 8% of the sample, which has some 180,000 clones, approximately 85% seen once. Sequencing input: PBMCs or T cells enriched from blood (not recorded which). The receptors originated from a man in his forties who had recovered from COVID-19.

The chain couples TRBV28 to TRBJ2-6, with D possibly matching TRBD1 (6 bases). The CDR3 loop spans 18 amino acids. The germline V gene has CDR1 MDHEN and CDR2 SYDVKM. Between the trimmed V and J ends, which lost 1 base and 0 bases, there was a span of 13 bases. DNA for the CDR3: TGTGCCAGCAGTTTATCTCCAGGGGCACTCTCTGGGGCCAACGTCCTGACTTTC. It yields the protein CASSLSPGALSGANVLTF.

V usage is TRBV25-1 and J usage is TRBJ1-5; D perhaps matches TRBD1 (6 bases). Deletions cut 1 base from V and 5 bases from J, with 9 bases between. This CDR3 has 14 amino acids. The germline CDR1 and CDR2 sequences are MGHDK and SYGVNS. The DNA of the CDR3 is TGTGCCAGCAGTGAATTCGGGGGGCATCAGCCCCAGCATTTT. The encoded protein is CASSEFGGHQPQHF.

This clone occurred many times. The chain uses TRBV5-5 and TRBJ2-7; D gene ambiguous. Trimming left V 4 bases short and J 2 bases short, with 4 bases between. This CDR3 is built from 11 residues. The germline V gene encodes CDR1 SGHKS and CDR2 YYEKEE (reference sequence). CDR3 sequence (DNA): TGTGCCAGCAGCCTAGCCTACGAGCAGTACTTC. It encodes CASSLAYEQYF. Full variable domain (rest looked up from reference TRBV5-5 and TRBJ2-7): DAGVTQSPTHLIKTRGQQVTLRCSPISGHKSVSWYQQVLGQGPQFIFQYYEKEERGRGNFPDRFSARQFPNYSSELNVNALLLGDSALYLCASSLAYEQYFGPGTRLTVT.

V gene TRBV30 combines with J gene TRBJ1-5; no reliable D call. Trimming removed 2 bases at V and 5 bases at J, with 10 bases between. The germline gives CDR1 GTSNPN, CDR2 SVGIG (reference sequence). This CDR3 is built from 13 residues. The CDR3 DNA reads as TGTGCCTGGAGTAGCGGGGAGGATCAGCCCCAGCATTTT. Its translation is CAWSSGEDQPQHF.

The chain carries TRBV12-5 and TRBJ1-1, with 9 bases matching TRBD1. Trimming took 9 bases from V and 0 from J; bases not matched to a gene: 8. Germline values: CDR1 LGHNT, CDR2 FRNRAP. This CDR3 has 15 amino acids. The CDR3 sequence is CASSPDRGMNTEAFF. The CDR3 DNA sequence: TGTGCTAGCTCCCCGGACAGGGGAATGAACACTGAAGCTTTCTTT.

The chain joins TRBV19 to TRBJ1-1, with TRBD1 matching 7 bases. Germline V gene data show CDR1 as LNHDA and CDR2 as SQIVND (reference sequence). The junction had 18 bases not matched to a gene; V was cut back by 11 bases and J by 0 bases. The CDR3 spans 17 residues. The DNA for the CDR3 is TGTGCCTCAAGACCCCACAGGGGATCCTACTTGAACACTGAAGCTTTCTTT. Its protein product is CASRPHRGSYLNTEAFF.

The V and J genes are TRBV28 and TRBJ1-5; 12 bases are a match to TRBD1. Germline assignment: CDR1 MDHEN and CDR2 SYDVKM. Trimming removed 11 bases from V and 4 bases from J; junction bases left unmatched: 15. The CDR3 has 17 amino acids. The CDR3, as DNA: TGTGCCGGCCAAGGGGGACAGGGGGCGCGTGGAAATCAGCCCCAGCATTTT. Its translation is CAGQGGQGARGNQPQHF.

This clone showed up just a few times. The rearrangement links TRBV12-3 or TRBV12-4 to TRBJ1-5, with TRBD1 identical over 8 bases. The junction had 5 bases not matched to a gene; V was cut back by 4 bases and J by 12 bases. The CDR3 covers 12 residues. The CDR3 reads CASSSQGTGQHF. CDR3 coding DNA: TGTGCCAGCAGTTCTCAGGGGACAGGCCAGCATTTT.

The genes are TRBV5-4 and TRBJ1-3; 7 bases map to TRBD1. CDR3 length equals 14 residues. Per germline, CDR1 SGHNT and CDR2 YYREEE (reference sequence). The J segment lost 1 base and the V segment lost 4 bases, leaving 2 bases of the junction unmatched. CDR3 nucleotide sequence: TGTGCCAGCAGCCCGACAGGGTCTGGAAACACCATATATTTT. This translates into CASSPTGSGNTIYF.

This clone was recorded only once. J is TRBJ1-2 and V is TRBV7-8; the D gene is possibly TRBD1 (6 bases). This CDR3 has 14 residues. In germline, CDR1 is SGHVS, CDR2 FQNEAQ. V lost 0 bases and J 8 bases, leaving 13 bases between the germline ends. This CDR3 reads CASSLAGGQRGYTF. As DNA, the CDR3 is TGTGCCAGCAGCTTAGCGGGGGGGCAGAGGGGCTACACCTTC.

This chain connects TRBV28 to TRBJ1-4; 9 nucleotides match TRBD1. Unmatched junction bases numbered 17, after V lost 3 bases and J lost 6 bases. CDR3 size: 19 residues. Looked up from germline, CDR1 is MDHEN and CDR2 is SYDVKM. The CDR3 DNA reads TGTGCCAGCAGTTTCGGGGGGTTGGGACAGGGTGACATGGATGAAAAACTGTTTTTT. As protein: CASSFGGLGQGDMDEKLFF. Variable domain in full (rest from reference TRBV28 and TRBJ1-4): DVKVTQSSRYLVKRTGEKVFLECVQDMDHENMFWYRQDPGLGLRLIYFSYDVKMKEKGDIPEGYSVSREKKERFSLILESASTNQTSMYLCASSFGGLGQGDMDEKLFFGSGTQLSVL.

Here the CDR3 DNA reads TGTGCCAGCAGTCCTCGGGGGGGACCGGAGACCCAGTACTTC. Its protein is CASSPRGGPETQYF. V usage is TRBV27 and J usage is TRBJ2-5; TRBD2 matches 8 bases. Germline CDR1 MNHEY, CDR2 SMNVEV (reference sequence). This CDR3 region has 14 residues. V lost 5 bases and J lost 5; bases outside the gene matches: 7.

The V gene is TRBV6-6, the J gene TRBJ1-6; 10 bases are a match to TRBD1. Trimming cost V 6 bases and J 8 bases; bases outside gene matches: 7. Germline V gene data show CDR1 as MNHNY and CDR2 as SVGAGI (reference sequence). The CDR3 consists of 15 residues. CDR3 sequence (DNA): TGTGCCAGCAGAACCGGGGACAGGGGTTATTCACCCCTCCACTTT. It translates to CASRTGDRGYSPLHF.

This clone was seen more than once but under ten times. The CDR3 nucleotides are TGTGCCTGGAAAAGGGACAGGGGGCGGCCGGGAGCTTTCTTT. Its protein is CAWKRDRGRPGAFF. The V and J genes are TRBV30 and TRBJ1-1, with 12 bases matching TRBD1. Germline lookup yields CDR1 GTSNPN and CDR2 SVGIG (reference sequence). The CDR3 contains 14 residues. The V and J ends lost 4 bases and 10 bases, in that order; junction bases with no gene match: 10.

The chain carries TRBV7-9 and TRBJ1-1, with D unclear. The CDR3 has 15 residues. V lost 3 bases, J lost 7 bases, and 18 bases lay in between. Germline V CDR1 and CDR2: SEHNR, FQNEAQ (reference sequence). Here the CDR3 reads CASSFIEQADDEAFF. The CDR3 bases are TGTGCCAGCAGCTTCATCGAGCAGGCAGACGATGAAGCTTTCTTT.

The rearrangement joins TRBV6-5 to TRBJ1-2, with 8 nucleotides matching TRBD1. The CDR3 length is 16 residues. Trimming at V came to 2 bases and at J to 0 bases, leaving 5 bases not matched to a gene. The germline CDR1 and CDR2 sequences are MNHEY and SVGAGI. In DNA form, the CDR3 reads TGTGCCAGCAGTTACGGACGGGACAGGCCTAACTATGGCTACACCTTC. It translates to CASSYGRDRPNYGYTF.

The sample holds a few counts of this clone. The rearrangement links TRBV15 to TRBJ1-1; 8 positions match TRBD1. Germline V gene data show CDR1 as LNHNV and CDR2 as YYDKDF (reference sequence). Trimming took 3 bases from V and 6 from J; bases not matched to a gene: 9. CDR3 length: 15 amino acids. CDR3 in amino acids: CATSRAAAGGPEAFF. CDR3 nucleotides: TGTGCCACCAGCAGGGCAGCGGCAGGGGGCCCTGAAGCTTTCTTT.

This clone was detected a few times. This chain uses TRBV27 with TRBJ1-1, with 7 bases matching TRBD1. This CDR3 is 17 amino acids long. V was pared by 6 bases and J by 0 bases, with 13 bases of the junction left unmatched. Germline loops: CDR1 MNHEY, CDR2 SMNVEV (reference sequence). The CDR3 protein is CASRLNTGVTMNTEAFF. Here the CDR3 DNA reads TGTGCCAGCAGACTAAATACAGGGGTGACCATGAACACTGAAGCTTTCTTT.

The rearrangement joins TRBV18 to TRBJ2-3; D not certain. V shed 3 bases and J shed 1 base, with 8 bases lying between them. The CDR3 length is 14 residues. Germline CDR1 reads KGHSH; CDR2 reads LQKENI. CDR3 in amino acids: CASSPLLGTDTQYF. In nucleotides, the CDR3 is TGTGCCAGCTCACCTCTCCTCGGCACAGATACGCAGTATTTT.

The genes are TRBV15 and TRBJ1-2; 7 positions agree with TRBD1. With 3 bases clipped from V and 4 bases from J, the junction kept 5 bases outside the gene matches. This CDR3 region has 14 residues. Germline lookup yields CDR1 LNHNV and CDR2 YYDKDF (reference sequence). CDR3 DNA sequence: TGTGCCACCAGCAGCAACAGGGGTTCCTATGGCTACACCTTC. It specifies CATSSNRGSYGYTF.

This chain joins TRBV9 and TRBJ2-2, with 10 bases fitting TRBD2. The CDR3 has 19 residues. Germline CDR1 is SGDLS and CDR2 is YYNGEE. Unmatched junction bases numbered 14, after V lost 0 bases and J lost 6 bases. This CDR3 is CASSVVGTSAIQSAGELFF. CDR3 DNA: TGTGCCAGCAGCGTAGTGGGGACTAGCGCAATTCAGTCGGCCGGGGAGCTGTTTTTT.

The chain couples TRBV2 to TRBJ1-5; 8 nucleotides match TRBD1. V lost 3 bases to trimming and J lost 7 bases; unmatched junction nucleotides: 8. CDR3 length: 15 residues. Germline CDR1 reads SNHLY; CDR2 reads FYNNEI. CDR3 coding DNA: TGTGCCAGCAGTGAGGGTCAGGGGGCGAGGCAGCCCCAGCATTTT. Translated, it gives CASSEGQGARQPQHF.

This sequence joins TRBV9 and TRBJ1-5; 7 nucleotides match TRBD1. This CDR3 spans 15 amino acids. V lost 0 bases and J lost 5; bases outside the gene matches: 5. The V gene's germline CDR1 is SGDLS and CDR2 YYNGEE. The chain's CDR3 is CASSVGVRGHQPQHF. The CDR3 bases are TGTGCCAGCAGCGTAGGAGTTAGGGGGCATCAGCCCCAGCATTTT.

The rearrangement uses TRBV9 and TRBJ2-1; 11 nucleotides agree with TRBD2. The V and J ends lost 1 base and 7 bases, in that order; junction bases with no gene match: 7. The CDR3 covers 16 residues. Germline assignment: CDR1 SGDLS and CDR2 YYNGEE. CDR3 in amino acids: CASSVSSGRAINEQFF. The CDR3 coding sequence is TGTGCCAGCAGCGTAAGTAGCGGGAGGGCCATAAATGAGCAGTTCTTC.

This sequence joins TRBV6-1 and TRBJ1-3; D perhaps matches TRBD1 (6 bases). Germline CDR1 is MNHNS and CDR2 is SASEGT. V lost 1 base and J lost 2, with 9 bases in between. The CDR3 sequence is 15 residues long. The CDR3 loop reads CASSEGRGPGNTIYF. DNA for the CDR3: TGTGCCAGCAGTGAAGGGCGGGGGCCTGGAAACACCATATATTTT.

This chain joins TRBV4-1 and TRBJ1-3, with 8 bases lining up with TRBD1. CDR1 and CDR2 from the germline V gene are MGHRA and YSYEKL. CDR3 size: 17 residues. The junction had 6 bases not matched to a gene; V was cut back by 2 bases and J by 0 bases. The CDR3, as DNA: TGCGCCAGCAGCCAACAAACCGGACAGGGCTCTGGAAACACCATATATTTT. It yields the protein CASSQQTGQGSGNTIYF.

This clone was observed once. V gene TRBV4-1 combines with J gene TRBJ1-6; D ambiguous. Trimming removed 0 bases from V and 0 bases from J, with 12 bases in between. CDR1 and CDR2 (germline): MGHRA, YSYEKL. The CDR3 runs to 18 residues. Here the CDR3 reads CASSQDPPGSSYNSPLHF. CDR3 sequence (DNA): TGCGCCAGCAGCCAAGATCCCCCGGGAAGCTCCTATAATTCACCCCTCCACTTT.

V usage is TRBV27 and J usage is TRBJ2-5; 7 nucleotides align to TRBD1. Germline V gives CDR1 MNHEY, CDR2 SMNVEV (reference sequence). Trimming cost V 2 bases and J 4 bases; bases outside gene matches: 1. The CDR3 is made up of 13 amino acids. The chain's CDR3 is CASSLAGGETQYF. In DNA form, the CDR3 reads TGTGCCAGCAGTTTAGCAGGGGGAGAGACCCAGTACTTC.

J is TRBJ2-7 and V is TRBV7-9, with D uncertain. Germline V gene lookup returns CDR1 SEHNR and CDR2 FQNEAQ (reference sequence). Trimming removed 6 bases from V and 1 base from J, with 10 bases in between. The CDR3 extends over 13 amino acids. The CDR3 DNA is TGTGCCAGCAGTCCCCCCGAGTCCTACGAGCAGTACTTC. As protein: CASSPPESYEQYF. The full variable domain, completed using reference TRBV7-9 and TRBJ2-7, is DTGVSQNPRHKITKRGQNVTFRCDPISEHNRLYWYRQTLGQGPEFLTYFQNEAQLEKSRLLSDRFSAERPKGSFSTLEIQRTEQGDSAMYLCASSPPESYEQYFGPGTRLTVT.

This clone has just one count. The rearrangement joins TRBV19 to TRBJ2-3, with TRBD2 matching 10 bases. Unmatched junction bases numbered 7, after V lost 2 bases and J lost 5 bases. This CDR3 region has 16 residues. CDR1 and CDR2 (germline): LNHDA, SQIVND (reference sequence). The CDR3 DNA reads TGTGCCAGTAGTATAATAGCTAGCGGGAGATTAGATACGCAGTATTTT. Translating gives CASSIIASGRLDTQYF.

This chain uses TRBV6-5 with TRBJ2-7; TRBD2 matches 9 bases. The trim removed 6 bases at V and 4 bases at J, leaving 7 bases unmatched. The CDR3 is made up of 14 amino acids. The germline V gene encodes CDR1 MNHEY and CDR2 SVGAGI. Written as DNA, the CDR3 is TGTGCCAGCAGGGACCGAGCGGGAGGATACGAGCAGTACTTC. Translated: CASRDRAGGYEQYF.